This TCR beta chain was identified during a study of identifying expanded T cells in peripheral blood (dated by TCRdb to the late 2010s). Background for the entire study: Separate aliquots of the same genomic DNA pool were sequenced to produce technical replicates, and four replicates were compared in pairs.

The immunoSEQ Assay, which uses bias-controlled multiplex PCR amplification of genomic DNA, was used to profile TCRbeta CDR3 regions. From the authors' description of their analysis: The absolute abundance of each unique TCRbeta CDR3 region was quantified after sequences were collapsed and filtered. Differential abundance was tested with two models: a binomial (Fisher-equivalent) model and a beta-binomial model that adds time-dependent variance fitted from healthy donors. Any clone with fewer than 5 combined templates was excluded, and a clone was called differentially abundant if its Benjamini-Hochberg FDR was below 0.01. The form v = (b*log(k)+a)^2 was used to model beta-binomial variance as a function of total template count across the two samples. As stored in TCRdb, this immuneACCESS dataset retains in-frame rearrangements with V and J assigned. A fraction of the clones does not appear; measured against another copy, unresolved V genes explain less than half of the discrepancy, and the remainder lacks a known reason. The DNA gave D and trimming, while V, J and clone size come from that table. A total of around 80,000 clones appear in this sample, about nine tenths of them only once. The ten largest clones add up to over 2.5% of the sample.

About this clone: Which antigen it targets is not known. Within one base of it there is no much larger clone, and no base qualities were kept.

General conclusions and limits of the study: The binomial model flagged around 1.3 differentially abundant clones between technical replicates, compared with about 15 over roughly 2 weeks and roughly 19 over about four weeks. Both the number of clones called differentially abundant and the false-positive rate were significantly reduced by the beta-binomial model across all healthy-donor time intervals. In all healthy donors, the variance in clone template counts between samples taken around 2 weeks apart rose significantly as total template count increased. The authors expected biological variance in healthy repertoires might increase further over much longer intervals such as months to years.

During the collection period, no infections or other immune events were recorded for the healthy donors. Blood repertoires from healthy donors were used as a training cohort for calibrating time-dependent variance in a beta-binomial model of differential abundance of T-cell clones. There were about ten healthy donors in the training cohort, of whom 3 were female and 7 were male. The donors were between roughly 29 and 70 years old, with an average age of approximately 46 years. Whole blood from each healthy donor was obtained from a commercial supplier and was collected at three time points 2 to 3 weeks apart. For immunosequencing, genomic DNA was extracted from whole blood that had not been sorted. The CDR3 goes from the cysteine to the phenylalanine over 11 residues. This entry keeps only the CDR3 DNA: 33 bases, framed from base 1. V gives up 8 bases and J gives up 4 bases, and the segment between their germline ends measures 7 bases. As encoded in the germline V gene, CDR1 is WSHSY while CDR2 is SAAADI.

This receptor was identified in a person aged 18 to 70 in good health. Recombination linked TRBV10-2 to TRBJ2-3; no D gene call is confident. The sample comprised blood. The CDR3 loop reads CASRKSDTQYF. The DNA is as follows: TGCGCCAGCCGAAAGTCAGATACGCAGTATTTT.